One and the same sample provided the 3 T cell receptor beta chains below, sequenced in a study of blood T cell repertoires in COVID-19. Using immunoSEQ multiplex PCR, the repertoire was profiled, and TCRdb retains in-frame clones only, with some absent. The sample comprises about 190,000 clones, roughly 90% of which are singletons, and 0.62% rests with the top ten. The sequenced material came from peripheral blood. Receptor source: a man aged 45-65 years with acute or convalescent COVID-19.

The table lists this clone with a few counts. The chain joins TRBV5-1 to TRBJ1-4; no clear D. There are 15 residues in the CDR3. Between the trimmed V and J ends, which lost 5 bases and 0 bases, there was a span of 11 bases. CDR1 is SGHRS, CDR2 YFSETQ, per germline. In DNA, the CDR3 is TGCGCCAGCAGACCTCATGACACAACTAATGAAAAACTGTTTTTT. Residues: CASRPHDTTNEKLFF.

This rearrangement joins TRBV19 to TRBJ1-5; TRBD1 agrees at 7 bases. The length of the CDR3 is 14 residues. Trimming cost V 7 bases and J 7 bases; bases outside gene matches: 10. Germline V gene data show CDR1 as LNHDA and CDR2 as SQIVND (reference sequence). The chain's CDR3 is CASTPGDSQQPQHF. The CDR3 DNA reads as TGTGCCAGTACCCCGGGGGACAGTCAACAGCCCCAGCATTTT.

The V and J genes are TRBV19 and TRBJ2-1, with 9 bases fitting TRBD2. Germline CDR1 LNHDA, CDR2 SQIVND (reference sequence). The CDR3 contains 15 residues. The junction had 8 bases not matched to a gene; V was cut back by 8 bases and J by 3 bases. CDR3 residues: CASETGSGSYNEQFF. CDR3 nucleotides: TGTGCCAGTGAGACGGGTAGCGGGAGCTACAATGAGCAGTTCTTC.